Listed here is a single T cell receptor (beta chain). The data were taken from a study of blood T cell repertoires in COVID-19. Trimming took 7 bases from V and 7 from J; bases not matched to a gene: 16. Germline CDR1 is GTSNPN and CDR2 is SVGIG (reference sequence). This CDR3 is built from 16 residues. Clones were sequenced by immunoSEQ multiplex PCR, and TCRdb holds only the in-frame ones, with some missing. The top ten hold about 6.3% of the sample, which has 56,000 or so clones, about 91% seen once. The source is a man aged 50-59 years with active COVID-19. V usage is TRBV30 and J usage is TRBJ1-2; 12 bases are a match to TRBD1. The specimen was peripheral blood. CDR3 DNA: TGTGCCTCCACGCCGGGACAGGGGGCTGCGGGGTTTGGCTACACCTTC. Its translation: CASTPGQGAAGFGYTF. Complete variable domain (other parts from reference TRBV30 and TRBJ1-2): SQTIHQWPATLVQPVGSPLSLECTVEGTSNPNLYWYRQAAGRGLQLLFYSVGIGQISSEVPQNLSASRPQDRQFILSSKKLLLSDSGFYLCASTPGQGAAGFGYTFGSGTRLTVV.